A single sample is the source of the 30 T cell receptor beta chains below, sequenced in a study of tumor-infiltrating lymphocytes in primary liver carcinoma. From 400 to 550 ng total RNA, TCR beta cDNA was generated with a primer in the constant region. Slightly modified ARM-PCR with three nested multiplex PCR rounds yielded TCR beta libraries. With TRBV1-TRBV30 forward primers and a C-beta reverse primer, the first two PCR rounds were run for around 11 cycles each. Each CDR3 protein gets one entry after TCRdb re-called the multiplex PCR reads with MiXCR. The table shows approximately 120,000 distinct CDR3 sequences, with 64% occurring only once. Extraction of RNA together with DNA used roughly 19-31 mg of unsorted bulk tissue. Sequencing was performed on liver tumor tissue from sampling region 3. The sample's subset: tumor region T3, left-lateral pole. The receptors originated from a woman aged 55-69 years with primary liver carcinoma and hepatitis B virus infection.

With respect to this clonotype: A clone one base away is much larger, so this may be a read error. The chain combines TRBV7-9 with TRBJ1-4, with TRBD1 matching over 8 bases. This CDR3 has 14 residues. V lost 5 bases to trimming and J lost 6 bases; unmatched junction nucleotides: 5. Germline CDR1 is SEHNR and CDR2 is FQNEAQ (reference sequence). For the CDR3, the DNA is TGTGCCAGCAGCAGGACAGGGATGGATGAAAAACTGTTTTTT. The encoded protein is CASSRTGMDEKLFF.

Regarding this clonotype: At one end the junction does not follow the germline gene, possibly because of a read error. This chain links TRBV6-1 with TRBJ1-2; TRBD1 is a possible D gene (5 bases). CDR3 size: 15 residues. CDR1 MNHNS and CDR2 SASEGT come from the germline V gene. The CDR3 is CASSEISQDLYGYIF. The CDR3 nucleotides read TGTGCCAGCAGTGAAATTTCACAGGATCTTTATGGCTACATCTTT.

In the case of this clonotype: A much larger clone differs by one base, so this may be a read error. This chain links TRBV5-1 with TRBJ2-1; D is uncertain. Germline lookup yields CDR1 SGHRS and CDR2 YFSETQ. V was shortened by 1 base and J by 11 bases, with 25 bases between the two germline ends. The CDR3 consists of 17 residues. The CDR3 nucleotides read TGCGCCAGCAGCTTGACCCCCCGTCCCAGGCCGGATCATAAGCAGTTCTTC. This gives the protein CASSLTPRPRPDHKQFF.

This clonotype appeared many times. J is TRBJ2-3 and V is TRBV11-1, with 8 bases matching TRBD2. This CDR3 region has 16 residues. V shed 5 bases and J 0 bases; nucleotides not matched to a gene: 7. Germline V gene data show CDR1 as SGHAT and CDR2 as FQDESV (reference sequence). This chain's CDR3 is CASSHGLAASTDTQYF. CDR3 nucleotide sequence: TGTGCCAGCAGCCATGGACTAGCTGCGAGCACAGATACGCAGTATTTT.

The table lists this clonotype with a few counts. This chain links TRBV5-1 with TRBJ2-5; D might be TRBD2 (6 bases). Deletions cut 4 bases from V and 2 bases from J, with 18 bases between. The CDR3 totals 16 residues. Germline V gene data show CDR1 as SGHRS and CDR2 as YFSETQ. DNA for the CDR3: TGCGCCAGCAGCACACAAGCGGGCCTTGGGCAAGAGACCCAGTACTTC. Translated, it gives CASSTQAGLGQETQYF.

A note on this clonotype: One base away lies a much larger clone, so this may be a sequencing read error. V usage is TRBV11-2 and J usage is TRBJ2-4; 9 bases are a match to TRBD2. Germline trimming cut 5 bases from V and 3 bases from J; bases unmatched to any gene: 14. Germline V gene sequence: CDR1 SGHAT, CDR2 FQNNGV. This CDR3 is built from 18 residues. CDR3 protein: CASSLGTSRSSDKNIQYF. In nucleotides, the CDR3 is TGTGCCAGCAGCCTCGGGACTAGCAGGAGCAGCGACAAAAACATTCAGTACTTC.

This clonotype was seen a single time. The germline gene is not matched at one end of the junction; a read error may be the cause. The chain joins TRBV6-1 to TRBJ2-1; 7 positions agree with TRBD1. The CDR3 has 16 amino acids. The germline V gene has CDR1 MNHNS and CDR2 SASEGT. The CDR3 bases are TGTGCCAGCATTCCTTGGTCCGACAGGGCGAGGAATGAGCAGTTCTTT. Encoded protein: CASIPWSDRARNEQFF.

The table lists this clonotype with many counts. The genes are TRBV5-5 and TRBJ2-3, with D perhaps TRBD2 (6 bases). Germline CDR1 and CDR2: SGHKS and YYEKEE (reference sequence). The ends were cut back, 0 bases at V and 5 bases at J, with 13 bases in the middle. The CDR3 sequence is 15 residues long. The CDR3 DNA follows: TGTGCCAGCAGCTTGGTGGCTAGCGTGGAAGATACGCAGTATTTT. It codes for CASSLVASVEDTQYF. Variable domain in full (rest from reference TRBV5-5 and TRBJ2-3): DAGVTQSPTHLIKTRGQQVTLRCSPISGHKSVSWYQQVLGQGPQFIFQYYEKEERGRGNFPDRFSARQFPNYSSELNVNALLLGDSALYLCASSLVASVEDTQYFGPGTRLTVL.

Regarding this clonotype: This may be a read error: a much more frequent sequence differs by one nucleotide. V and J are TRBV6-1 and TRBJ2-7; D perhaps matches TRBD1 (7 bases). This CDR3 comprises 17 residues. V was pared by 4 bases and J by 4 bases, with 23 bases between. Germline V gene sequence: CDR1 MNHNS, CDR2 SASEGT. The CDR3 is CASSGRQGGRYQYEQYF. The CDR3 DNA is TGTGCCAGCAGTGGTCGGCAGGGGGGCCGATACCAGTACGAGCAGTACTTC.

A remark on this clonotype: Its ends do not fully match the called genes, so a read error is possible. The CDR3 bases are TGTACCAGCAGCGATCTAGGGGACGAGCAGTACTTC. As protein: CTSSDLGDEQYF. The rearrangement uses TRBV5-6 and TRBJ2-7, with D possibly TRBD1 on 5 matching bases. The V gene's germline CDR1 is SGHDT and CDR2 YYEEEE. The CDR3 sequence is 12 residues long.

On this clonotype: This may be a read error, as it is one base from a much larger clone. V usage is TRBV25-1 and J usage is TRBJ1-1, with D perhaps matching TRBD1 (5 bases). In germline, CDR1 is MGHDK, CDR2 SYGVNS. The CDR3 totals 13 residues. The CDR3 here is CASSPNRNTEASF. CDR3 DNA: TGTGCCAGCAGTCCCAACAGGAACACTGAAGCTTCCTTT.

The chain couples TRBV29-1 to TRBJ2-3; no clear D. The CDR3 is 14 amino acids. V lost 4 bases, J lost 10 bases, and 21 bases lay in between. The germline gives CDR1 SQVTM, CDR2 ANQGSEA. CDR3: CSVALIRNTNAQYF. CDR3 in DNA: TGCAGCGTTGCCCTGATCCGGAACACAAATGCGCAGTATTTT.

This clonotype is a singleton in its sample. Because it lacks the conserved phenylalanine or tryptophan at the end, this CDR3 is likely a read error. It is unclear where the CDR3 begins or ends on the DNA, so no DNA is shown, and the CDR3 is as TCRdb lists it. The rearrangement joins TRBV6-1 to TRBJ1-1; TRBD1 is taken as the D call from the table, unchecked against the DNA. The CDR3 totals 12 residues, both ends included. Germline values: CDR1 MNHNS, CDR2 SASEGT. CDR3 protein: CDSSEVGTLHNL.

On this clonotype: One end of the junction is discordant with germline, which a read error may explain. The chain is built from TRBV11-1 and TRBJ2-7; weak D call: TRBD1 (5 bases). CDR1 and CDR2 from the germline V gene are SGHAT and FQDESV (reference sequence). The CDR3 runs to 15 residues. The CDR3 loop is CASSPRTSELREQYF. DNA of the CDR3: TGTGCTAGCAGCCCTCGGACATCAGAACTACGCGAGCAGTACTTC. The full variable domain, in which reference TRBV11-1 and TRBJ2-7 provide the parts outside the CDR3, is EAEVAQSPRYKITEKSQAVAFWCDPISGHATLYWYRQILGQGPELLVQFQDESVVDDSQLPKDRFSAERLKGVDSTLKIQPAELGDSAMYLCASSPRTSELREQYFGPGTRLTVT.

This clonotype has at least ten counts. The chain links TRBV6-5 to TRBJ1-5; 9 bases align to TRBD1. This CDR3 has 15 amino acids. Germline CDR1 and CDR2: MNHEY and SVGAGI. The J segment lost 6 bases and the V segment lost 4 bases, leaving 7 bases of the junction unmatched. The chain's CDR3 is CASSSSGTGSQPQHF. DNA for the CDR3: TGTGCCAGCAGTTCCTCAGGGACAGGGTCTCAGCCCCAGCATTTT.

V usage is TRBV7-9 and J usage is TRBJ1-2; D gene uncertain. This CDR3 contains 13 residues. Trimming stripped 5 bases from V and 4 bases from J, with 11 bases between. Germline-derived CDR1 and CDR2 are SEHNR and FQNEAQ (reference sequence). The CDR3, as DNA: TGTGCCAGCAGCCCCGGACGGAGCTATGGCTACACCTTC. Translation: CASSPGRSYGYTF.

Points on this clonotype: A much bigger clone sits one base away, suggesting this may be a read error. This chain connects TRBV6-1 to TRBJ2-2; 11 bases match TRBD1. Germline-derived CDR1 and CDR2 are MNHNS and SASEGT. This CDR3 contains 16 residues. CDR3 amino acids: CVSSPVRTGGRGELFF. In nucleotides, the CDR3 is TGTGTCAGCAGCCCCGTCCGGACAGGGGGCCGCGGGGAGCTGTTTTTT.

Remarks on this clonotype: Just one base apart from a much larger clone, this may be a read error. The chain links TRBV12-3 or TRBV12-4 to TRBJ1-4; D gene ambiguous. The CDR3 contains 14 residues. In DNA, the CDR3 is TGTGCCAACAGTTTCGCGAGCTCTCTCGAAAAACTGTTTTTT. Its protein is CANSFASSLEKLFF.

As to this clonotype: The junction and the germline gene differ at one end; a read error may be behind it. The chain is built from TRBV11-2 and TRBJ2-4; D may be TRBD1 or TRBD2 (6 bases each). Germline loops: CDR1 SGHAT, CDR2 FQNNGV. There are 17 residues in the CDR3. Written as DNA, the CDR3 is TGTGCCAGCAGCTTAGCCCGGGGGCAGACCTTCCAAAACGTTCAGTACTTC. It encodes CASSLARGQTFQNVQYF.

A note on this clonotype: A much larger clone sits a single nucleotide away, making a read error possible. This chain uses TRBV30 with TRBJ2-2; D remains ambiguous. The CDR3 totals 16 residues. Germline V gene lookup returns CDR1 GTSNPN and CDR2 SVGIG (reference sequence). The CDR3 coding sequence is TGTACCTGGAGTAGGGCCCTAGGAGTGGGCACCGGGGAGCTGTTTTTT. Residues: CTWSRALGVGTGELFF. The variable domain in full, completed from reference TRBV30 and TRBJ2-2, reads SQTIHQWPATLVQPVGSPLSLECTVEGTSNPNLYWYRQAAGRGLQLLFYSVGIGQISSEVPQNLSASRPQDRQFILSSKKLLLSDSGFYLCTWSRALGVGTGELFFGEGSRLTVL.

This clonotype was seen ten or more times. The chain couples TRBV11-2 to TRBJ1-1; D is unresolved. The V gene's germline CDR1 is SGHAT and CDR2 FQNNGV. Deletions cut 2 bases from V and 2 bases from J, with 6 bases between. CDR3 size: 13 residues. CDR3 amino acids: CASSLQVNTEAFF. The CDR3 coding sequence is TGTGCCAGCAGCTTACAGGTTAACACTGAAGCTTTCTTT.

This clonotype was observed a handful of times. This sequence joins TRBV24-1 and TRBJ2-3; tentatively, D is TRBD1 (6 bases). The V and J ends lost 5 bases and 6 bases respectively, with 11 bases between them. CDR1 and CDR2 from the germline V gene are KGHDR and SFDVKD. The CDR3 consists of 13 residues. CDR3 residues: CATSAARGDTQYF. The CDR3 DNA sequence: TGTGCCACCAGTGCGGCCAGGGGCGATACGCAGTATTTT.

The V and J genes are TRBV29-1 and TRBJ2-2; D possibly corresponds to TRBD1 (6 bases). The length of the CDR3 is 12 residues. V was shortened by 5 bases and J by 11 bases, with 15 bases between the two germline ends. Germline CDR1 SQVTM, CDR2 ANQGSEA. The CDR3 DNA follows: TGCAGCGTTTCCAGGGACATCGGAGAGCTGTTTTTT. Its protein product is CSVSRDIGELFF.

This clonotype has more than one count but fewer than ten. The chain joins TRBV7-9 to TRBJ1-4; D is undetermined. This CDR3 comprises 14 residues. Germline loops: CDR1 SEHNR, CDR2 FQNEAQ (reference sequence). Between the trimmed V and J ends, which lost 2 bases and 6 bases, there was a span of 10 bases. CDR3 sequence (DNA): TGTGCCAGCAGCTTATTGGCAGGAGATGAAAAACTGTTTTTT. Residues: CASSLLAGDEKLFF.

On this clonotype itself: The CDR3 ends on some other residue instead of the conserved phenylalanine or tryptophan, so this is likely a read error. No DNA is shown, since the ends of the CDR3 on it are uncertain; the CDR3 is the one TCRdb lists. The J gene is TRBJ1-4, the V gene TRBV11-2. The CDR3 numbers 13 amino acids, ends counted. From germline, CDR1 is SGHAT and CDR2 FQNNGV. CDR3 sequence reads: CANSFFRNEKPFS.

A word on this clonotype: The junction departs from the called germline gene at one end, perhaps through a read error. The chain is built from TRBV6-6 and TRBJ2-2; 7 bases match TRBD2. Germline V CDR1 and CDR2: MNHNY, SVGAGI (reference sequence). The CDR3 length is 20 residues. The DNA of the CDR3 is TGTACCAGCAGTTACTCGAAAAGCCGTAGCGGGCGAGCGAACACCGGGGAGCTGTTTTTT. As protein: CTSSYSKSRSGRANTGELFF.

With respect to this clonotype: Given the absence of the conserved phenylalanine or tryptophan at the CDR3 end, a read error is likely. The chain has TRBV6-5 and TRBJ1-2; TRBD1 might be the D (6 bases). CDR3 size: 16 residues. From germline, CDR1 is MNHEY and CDR2 SVGAGI. CDR3 protein: CAGSPGPRGGFYGYTL. DNA for the CDR3: TGTGCCGGCAGTCCAGGCCCGAGGGGGGGCTTCTATGGCTACACCCTC.

With regard to this clonotype: This may be a read error, as it is one base from a much larger clone. The V call is TRBV11-1, the J call TRBJ2-1, with D possibly TRBD1 on 6 matching bases. Trimming removed 2 bases at V and 8 bases at J, with 37 bases between. This CDR3 is built from 22 residues. Germline CDR1 reads SGHAT; CDR2 reads FQDESV (reference sequence). This chain's CDR3 is CASSLNRFPWTGTRRYIDEQFF. The CDR3 coding sequence is TGTGCCAGCAGCTTAAATCGGTTTCCATGGACGGGGACACGTAGGTACATCGATGAGCAGTTCTTC.

V and J are TRBV5-5 and TRBJ1-6, with TRBD1 matching over 9 bases. This CDR3 is built from 15 residues. Losses at the gene ends were 6 bases for V and 8 bases for J; bases not matched to a gene: 9. Germline V gene data show CDR1 as SGHKS and CDR2 as YYEKEE (reference sequence). CDR3 residues: CASIRDRVGDSPLHF. The DNA of the CDR3 is TGTGCCAGCATCCGGGACAGGGTGGGGGATTCACCCCTCCACTTT.

As concerns this clonotype: Without the conserved terminal phenylalanine or tryptophan, this CDR3 likely stems from a read error. This chain uses TRBV12-3 or TRBV12-4 with TRBJ2-3; no definite D call. CDR3 length equals 12 residues. Trimming removed 2 bases at V and 5 bases at J, with 5 bases between. The CDR3 region has the DNA TGTGCCAGCAGTTTATCGGGAGATACGCAGTATTCT. Translation: CASSLSGDTQYS.